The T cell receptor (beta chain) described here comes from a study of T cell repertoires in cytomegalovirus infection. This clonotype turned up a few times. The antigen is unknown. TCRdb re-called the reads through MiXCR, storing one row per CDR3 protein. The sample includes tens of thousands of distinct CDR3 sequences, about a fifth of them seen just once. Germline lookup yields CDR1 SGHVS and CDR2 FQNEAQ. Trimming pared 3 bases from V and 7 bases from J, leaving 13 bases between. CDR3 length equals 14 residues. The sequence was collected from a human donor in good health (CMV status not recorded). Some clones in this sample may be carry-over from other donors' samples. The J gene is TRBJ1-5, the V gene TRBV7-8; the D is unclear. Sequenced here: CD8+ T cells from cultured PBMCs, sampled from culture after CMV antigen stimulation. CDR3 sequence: CASSLRDPGQPQHF. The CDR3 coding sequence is TGTGCCAGCAGCTTGAGGGATCCAGGACAGCCCCAGCATTTT. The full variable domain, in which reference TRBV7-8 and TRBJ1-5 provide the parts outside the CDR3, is GAGVSQSPRYKVAKRGQDVALRCDPISGHVSLFWYQQALGQGPEFLTYFQNEAQLDKSGLPSDRFFAERPEGSVSTLKIQRTQQEDSAVYLCASSLRDPGQPQHFGDGTRLSIL.